In its sample, the clone carrying this TCR beta chain was seen a few times. Its antigen is not identified. TCRdb recomputed calls from the 5' RACE reads with MiXCR, one row per CDR3 protein. This repertoire shows 250,000 or so distinct CDR3 sequences, around 8.8% found once; its top ten account for less than 4%. The sample comes from a study of identical twins. Study conclusions and caveats: Twin pairs had excess sharing that was weaker in beta out-of-frame sequences.

These records were also assigned to another study, of yellow fever vaccine responses in identical twins. That paper states: In identical twins, vaccine T cell responses appeared partly shared and partly individual.

The sequence came from a young woman in good health. The sample was CD8+ T cells sorted from blood.

CDR3 coding DNA: TGTGCCAGCAGCCGCGGACAGGGGGAGACCCAGTACTTC. It translates to CASSRGQGETQYF. The genes are TRBV12-3 or TRBV12-4 and TRBJ2-5; 9 positions match TRBD1. The CDR3 is 13 residues long. V dropped 6 bases and J dropped 5; count of bases not matched to a gene: 4.